This T cell receptor (beta chain) was sequenced for a study of blood T cells in healthy people across ages. The use of a sample-barcoded 5' primer and a J-beta primer mix characterized a second PCR of roughly 6 to 12 cycles. A single record per CDR3 protein comes from TCRdb applying MiXCR to the 5' RACE reads. There are 750,000 to 950,000 distinct CDR3 sequences in the sample; around half occur only once, and around 40% lies in the top ten. Whole-study results and caveats: Across the age range, TCR beta diversity per million T cells fell in a roughly linear way. Using unsorted PBMCs precluded a conclusive naive versus antigen-experienced comparison.

Details on this clonotype: Its antigen is unidentified.

Trimming left V 1 base short and J 6 bases short, with 16 bases between. Germline V gives CDR1 WSHSY, CDR2 SAAADI. This CDR3 region has 15 residues. Sequenced sample: blood. This clonotype originated in a man older than 75 in good health. J is TRBJ2-7 and V is TRBV10-2; the D is unclear. CDR3 sequence: CASSEYQPGSGEQYF. Written as DNA, the CDR3 is TGCGCCAGCAGTGAGTATCAACCGGGCTCAGGCGAGCAGTACTTC.